The present T cell receptor (beta chain) was sequenced within a study of regulatory T cells in long-lasting Graves disease. Deletions cut 3 bases from V and 6 bases from J, with 5 bases between. The CDR3 is 11 amino acids. The germline V gene encodes CDR1 LGHDT and CDR2 YNNKEL (reference sequence). Combining iRepertoire HTBI primers with Arm-PCR of CDR3 regions, the authors built TCR beta libraries. TCRdb redid the calling of the multiplex PCR reads with MiXCR, one entry per CDR3 protein. The table shows some 500,000 distinct CDR3 sequences, with about 13% occurring only once. Time point noted: newly diagnosed GD, antithyroid drugs for less than 3 months. Extracted PBMC RNA gave rise to the TCR library. The collection involved drawing approximately 9 milliliters of peripheral blood into EDTA tubes. These data are also associated with another study on T cells in Graves' hyperthyroidism and ophthalmopathy.

This sequence originates from a man in his thirties or forties with Graves disease. This sequence joins TRBV3-1 and TRBJ1-1; unclear D gene. The sample was peripheral blood mononuclear cells (PBMCs), taken at new diagnosis, from a patient treated with antithyroid drugs. The CDR3 loop is CASSHTAEAFF. The DNA of the CDR3 is TGTGCCAGCAGCCACACAGCTGAAGCTTTCTTT.